This T cell receptor beta chain stems from a study of cytomegalovirus exposure and HLA in healthy donors. In the study overall: Some 180 million T cells yielded 90 million to 130 million unique TCR beta sequences in earlier analysis.

The primer mix had 60 Vbeta and 13 Jbeta primers. Generated by immunoSEQ multiplex PCR, the TCRdb table keeps only in-frame clones and is missing some. The specimen's table records some 75,000 clones. Overall study findings and caveats: Analysis was carried out at a later point, and it linked a missense DCLRE1C variant to TCR beta V- and J-gene trimming.

Donors were ostensibly healthy at sampling, although undocumented immune exposures were probable. CDR1 is LNHDA and CDR2 is SQIVND in the germline V gene (reference sequence). Trimming removed 5 bases from V and 1 base from J; junction bases left unmatched: 12. The CDR3 has 17 residues. As regards this clone: Its antigen is undetermined.

The sample consisted of PBMCs. The chain recombines TRBV19 with TRBJ2-5; TRBD2 agrees at 8 bases. This TCR came from a female donor in good health and CMV-seropositive. The CDR3 loop reads CASSAGVARGAQETQYF. CDR3 coding DNA: TGTGCCAGTAGTGCTGGTGTTGCGCGGGGGGCCCAAGAGACCCAGTACTTC.